The T cell receptor beta chain described here comes from a study of T-cell reconstitution after alpha-beta-depleted transplantation in children. This sample's TCRbeta library carried unique molecular identifier barcodes. From the PCR reads, TCRdb called clonotypes with MiXCR, one entry per CDR3 protein. The table has some 500,000 distinct CDR3 sequences, 30% to 35% seen once. CDR1 SQVTM and CDR2 ANQGSEA come from the germline V gene. V was shortened by 3 bases and J by 0 bases, with 2 bases between the two germline ends. There are 11 residues in the CDR3. The source was PBMCs from the stem cell graft donor, collected from the stem cell graft. This receptor was taken from a human donor who donated a stem cell graft to a child with aplastic anemia. The chain employs TRBV29-1 and TRBJ1-1; D uncertain. The CDR3 region has the DNA TGCAGCGTTGATATGAACACTGAAGCTTTCTTT. This encodes CSVDMNTEAFF.